This TCR beta chain was captured in a study of T cell changes during pregnancy in multiple sclerosis. The CDR3 extends over 14 amino acids. Per the germline V gene, CDR1 is SGHAT and CDR2 is FQNNGV. V was pared by 5 bases and J by 2 bases, with 10 bases between. Here immunoSEQ multiplex PCR was the method, and the copy in TCRdb shows in-frame clones only, minus some. The sample carries approximately 63,000 clones, 93% recorded once. A single count supports this clone. This specimen was CD8+ T cells from peripheral blood mononuclear cells, taken in the third trimester of pregnancy. The V gene is TRBV11-2, the J gene TRBJ2-1; D might be TRBD1 (5 bases). This clonotype originated in a female donor with multiple sclerosis, enrolled in a pregnancy study. The CDR3, as DNA: TGTGCCAGCAGCCTCATGACAGCCTACAATGAGCAGTTCTTC. Translated: CASSLMTAYNEQFF.